This entry features one T cell receptor (beta chain) sequence. V gave up 5 bases and J gave up 6 bases, with 10 bases separating them. The germline CDR1 and CDR2 sequences are SGHTA and FQGTGA. The CDR3 is 12 residues long. This sample is part of a study of blood T cell repertoires in COVID-19. Study details: Sample material is recorded as cDNA or gDNA derived from T cells, B-cell-depleted T cells, or PBMCs.

In the source study's methods: The authors estimated nucleated cell counts from reference gene primer amplification. Repertoires were generated with immunoSEQ multiplex PCR, while TCRdb's copy carries only in-frame clones and drops some. V, J and clone size reflect that table, while D and trimming were determined from the DNA. The sample has about 190,000 clones; about 85% are singletons. The chain has TRBV7-3 and TRBJ1-2, with D unresolved. The sequenced material came from peripheral blood. The origin of this receptor is a man aged 25 to 40 with acute or convalescent COVID-19. The CDR3 spells CASSLKTHGYTF. Here the CDR3 DNA reads TGTGCCAGCAGCCTTAAAACACATGGCTACACCTTC.